These 30 T cell receptor beta chains were sequenced from one sample in a study of cytomegalovirus exposure and HLA in healthy donors. The study ran its PCR with 60 Vbeta and 13 Jbeta primers. Generated by immunoSEQ multiplex PCR, the TCRdb table keeps only in-frame clones and is missing some. The sample has about 54,000 clones, 82% seen once; the top ten hold roughly 3%. The material sequenced was PBMCs. These receptors originate from a woman younger than 30 in good health and CMV-seronegative.

This chain connects TRBV5-1 to TRBJ2-7; D uncertain. Germline values: CDR1 SGHRS, CDR2 YFSETQ. This CDR3 comprises 11 residues. V dropped 4 bases and J dropped 6 bases, with 8 bases sitting between them. This CDR3 is CASSASGEQYF. CDR3 nucleotides: TGCGCCAGCAGCGCGTCGGGCGAGCAGTACTTC.

The chain combines TRBV5-6 with TRBJ2-5, with 11 bases identical to TRBD1. V lost 2 bases to trimming and J lost 7 bases; unmatched junction nucleotides: 1. The CDR3 has 13 residues. The V gene's germline CDR1 is SGHDT and CDR2 YYEEEE. This CDR3 reads CASSFGTGGTQYF. In DNA form, the CDR3 reads TGTGCCAGCAGCTTCGGGACAGGGGGGACCCAGTACTTC.

This chain connects TRBV30 to TRBJ1-2; the match to TRBD1 covers 9 bases. CDR1 is GTSNPN, CDR2 SVGIG, per germline (reference sequence). J lost 7 bases, V lost 5 bases, and 8 bases had no gene match. This CDR3 contains 13 residues. CDR3 sequence (DNA): TGTGCCTGGGACAGGGGGAGCGGGGGTGGCTACACCTTC. Its protein product is CAWDRGSGGGYTF.

The CDR3 DNA reads as TGCGCCAGCAGCTCTTGGCGGCGGGGAGATACGCAGTATTTT. It is translated as CASSSWRRGDTQYF. The chain is built from TRBV4-1 and TRBJ2-3; D might be TRBD2 (6 bases). CDR3 length: 14 amino acids. Germline V gene lookup returns CDR1 MGHRA and CDR2 YSYEKL. The V end was cut by 5 bases, the J end by 5 bases, with 14 bases between.

V usage is TRBV28 and J usage is TRBJ2-1; D perhaps matches TRBD1 (6 bases). Per the germline V gene, CDR1 is MDHEN and CDR2 is SYDVKM. With 6 bases removed from V and 5 bases from J, the gap between germline ends came to 23 bases. The CDR3 spans 17 residues. CDR3 loop: CASSTAFGGREHNEQFF. CDR3 coding DNA: TGTGCCAGCAGCACCGCCTTTGGGGGCCGAGAGCACAATGAGCAGTTCTTC.

The V and J genes are TRBV6-1 and TRBJ1-5; 7 nucleotides match TRBD1. V was pared by 5 bases and J by 1 base, with 5 bases of the junction left unmatched. CDR1 and CDR2 (germline): MNHNS, SASEGT. The CDR3 runs 15 residues. CDR3 sequence: CASSKQGISNQPQHF. The CDR3 nucleotides are TGTGCCAGCAGTAAACAGGGGATAAGCAATCAGCCCCAGCATTTT.

The chain uses TRBV11-2 and TRBJ2-3; TRBD1 is a possible D gene (6 bases). Germline V gene sequence: CDR1 SGHAT, CDR2 FQNNGV. CDR3 length equals 14 residues. V was trimmed by 3 bases and J by 6 bases, leaving 13 bases between them. The CDR3, as DNA: TGTGCCAGCAGCTTGGGGGCCCCCGGTGATACGCAGTATTTT. Translated, it gives CASSLGAPGDTQYF. Variable domain in full (rest from reference TRBV11-2 and TRBJ2-3): EAGVAQSPRYKIIEKRQSVAFWCNPISGHATLYWYQQILGQGPKLLIQFQNNGVVDDSQLPKDRFSAERLKGVDSTLKIQPAKLEDSAVYLCASSLGAPGDTQYFGPGTRLTVL.

This rearrangement joins TRBV15 to TRBJ1-4, with 9 bases fitting TRBD1. From germline, CDR1 is LNHNV and CDR2 YYDKDF (reference sequence). CDR3 length equals 16 residues. J gave up 8 bases and V 0 bases, and 7 bases lay outside the gene matches. The CDR3, as DNA: TGTGCCACCAGCAGAGATCCGGGACAGGGAGGAGAAAAACTGTTTTTT. Its protein product is CATSRDPGQGGEKLFF.

The chain joins TRBV19 to TRBJ1-4; D ambiguous. CDR3 length: 13 amino acids. Germline V gives CDR1 LNHDA, CDR2 SQIVND (reference sequence). V was trimmed by 5 bases and J by 6 bases, leaving 10 bases between them. The CDR3 region has the DNA TGTGCCAGTAGTGGCGGGGTGCATGAAAAACTGTTTTTT. Translating gives CASSGGVHEKLFF.

The V and J genes are TRBV2 and TRBJ2-1; 9 nucleotides line up with TRBD2. Germline V gene lookup returns CDR1 SNHLY and CDR2 FYNNEI. This CDR3 is built from 14 residues. The trim removed 4 bases at V and 4 bases at J, leaving 2 bases unmatched. CDR3 sequence reads: CASSVAGGYNEQFF. The CDR3 nucleotides are TGTGCCAGCAGTGTTGCGGGAGGGTACAATGAGCAGTTCTTC.

This clone was recorded once. The chain employs TRBV9 and TRBJ1-1, with 7 bases that match TRBD1. J lost 7 bases, V lost 2 bases, and 11 bases had no gene match. The V gene's germline CDR1 is SGDLS and CDR2 YYNGEE. The CDR3 length is 15 residues. The CDR3 bases are TGTGCCAGCAGCGTCCCCTCCAGGGGGGCTGATGAAGCTTTCTTT. The encoded protein is CASSVPSRGADEAFF.

The CDR3 DNA sequence: TGTGCCAGCAGTTCTGGGCCCGCAAGCACAGATACGCAGTATTTT. Amino acids: CASSSGPASTDTQYF. The chain recombines TRBV11-2 with TRBJ2-3; D not resolved. Deletions cut 6 bases from V and 0 bases from J, with 13 bases between. CDR1 SGHAT and CDR2 FQNNGV come from the germline V gene. This CDR3 has 15 amino acids.

The chain carries TRBV19 and TRBJ1-2, with D unclear. CDR3 length: 12 residues. V dropped 3 bases and J dropped 9 bases, with 11 bases sitting between them. Germline CDR1 is LNHDA and CDR2 is SQIVND (reference sequence). The CDR3 sequence is CASSISPSCYTF. CDR3 DNA: TGTGCCAGTAGTATCTCCCCGAGCTGCTACACCTTC.

V usage is TRBV27 and J usage is TRBJ1-2, with no clear D. The CDR3 has 12 residues. Trimming removed 4 bases at V and 4 bases at J, with 7 bases between. Germline-derived CDR1 and CDR2 are MNHEY and SMNVEV (reference sequence). The CDR3, as DNA: TGTGCCAGCAGTTCGTTCGGCTATGGCTACACCTTC. Translating gives CASSSFGYGYTF.

The CDR3 nucleotides are TGTGCCAGCTCACCAGGACAGGGCCTTAATCAGCCCCAGCATTTT. The encoded protein is CASSPGQGLNQPQHF. The gene calls are TRBV18 and TRBJ1-5; 8 nucleotides align to TRBD1. J lost 4 bases, V lost 2 bases, and 4 bases had no gene match. The length of the CDR3 is 15 residues. Germline lookup yields CDR1 KGHSH and CDR2 LQKENI.

The chain has TRBV1 and TRBJ2-7; TRBD2 reflects the table's D call only, with no check against the DNA. TRBV1 is a listed pseudogene. CDR3 length: 16 residues. CDR3 sequence (DNA): TGCACCAGCAGGACTAGCGGGACAACCGACCCCTACGAGCAGTACTTC. Amino acid sequence: CTSRTSGTTDPYEQYF.

J is TRBJ2-7 and V is TRBV4-2; D call uncertain. In germline, CDR1 is LGHNA, CDR2 YNFKEQ. The CDR3 has 15 amino acids. Trimming removed 1 base at V and 0 bases at J, with 10 bases between. CDR3 sequence: CASSQATDSSYEQYF. CDR3 coding DNA: TGTGCCAGCAGCCAAGCTACCGACTCCTCCTACGAGCAGTACTTC.

The rearrangement uses TRBV5-1 and TRBJ2-7; 7 bases align to TRBD1. This CDR3 has 15 amino acids. V shed 0 bases, J shed 2 bases, and the junction held 5 bases outside the gene matches. CDR1 SGHRS and CDR2 YFSETQ come from the germline V gene. CDR3 region: CASSLEFGTAYEQYF. DNA for the CDR3: TGCGCCAGCAGCTTGGAATTTGGGACAGCCTACGAGCAGTACTTC.

J is TRBJ2-7 and V is TRBV7-9; 7 bases fit TRBD1. Germline loops: CDR1 SEHNR, CDR2 FQNEAQ (reference sequence). This CDR3 comprises 14 residues. J gave up 9 bases and V 3 bases, and 11 bases lay outside the gene matches. Written as DNA, the CDR3 is TGTGCCAGCAGCTTCAGACAGGGTGTCAGCGGGCAGTACTTC. Translating gives CASSFRQGVSGQYF.

This clone came up once. The V and J genes are TRBV28 and TRBJ1-5; 7 bases align to TRBD1. J gave up 2 bases and V 8 bases, and 6 bases lay outside the gene matches. Germline CDR1 reads MDHEN; CDR2 reads SYDVKM. The CDR3 length is 14 residues. The CDR3 DNA follows: TGTGCCAGCTCGACAGGGAGGCGCAATCAGCCCCAGCATTTT. Translated: CASSTGRRNQPQHF.

The rearrangement joins TRBV5-4 to TRBJ2-7; no clear D. The CDR3 has 16 amino acids. Germline CDR1 and CDR2: SGHNT and YYREEE (reference sequence). The ends were cut back, 0 bases at V and 0 bases at J, with 13 bases in the middle. CDR3 sequence reads: CASSLGQRRSSYEQYF. Here the CDR3 DNA reads TGTGCCAGCAGCTTGGGTCAGCGAAGGAGCTCCTACGAGCAGTACTTC.

The gene calls are TRBV7-9 and TRBJ1-2; 12 nucleotides match TRBD1. From germline, CDR1 is SEHNR and CDR2 FQNEAQ (reference sequence). Trimming at V came to 5 bases and at J to 4 bases, leaving 8 bases not matched to a gene. The CDR3 runs 16 residues. CDR3 nucleotides: TGTGCCAGCAGCCTCCTGGGACAGGGGGCTCTCTATGGCTACACCTTC. Translated, it gives CASSLLGQGALYGYTF.

The chain employs TRBV29-1 and TRBJ2-3, with 11 bases aligning to TRBD2. Germline loops: CDR1 SQVTM, CDR2 ANQGSEA. Trimming took 5 bases from V and 2 from J; bases not matched to a gene: 6. CDR3 length: 15 residues. Here the CDR3 DNA reads TGCAGCGTTCCACGACTAGCGGGATTCACAGATACGCAGTATTTT. Translation: CSVPRLAGFTDTQYF.

The chain joins TRBV28 to TRBJ2-7; 9 bases match TRBD1. Germline V gives CDR1 MDHEN, CDR2 SYDVKM. Trimming at V came to 9 bases and at J to 3 bases, leaving 9 bases not matched to a gene. The CDR3 loop spans 14 amino acids. The CDR3 here is CASTGGWDGYEQYF. The CDR3 DNA sequence: TGTGCCAGTACAGGGGGCTGGGACGGCTACGAGCAGTACTTC.

V and J are TRBV27 and TRBJ2-7, with TRBD2 as a possible D gene (6 bases). Germline values: CDR1 MNHEY, CDR2 SMNVEV (reference sequence). The V end was cut by 4 bases, the J end by 4 bases, with 17 bases between. The CDR3 has 15 amino acids. CDR3 coding DNA: TGTGCCAGCAGTTATCTGGCGGGATATACTTACGAGCAGTACTTC. It specifies CASSYLAGYTYEQYF.

The genes are TRBV5-6 and TRBJ1-6; D ambiguous. Trimming removed 4 bases from V and 7 bases from J, with 18 bases in between. Germline V gene data show CDR1 as SGHDT and CDR2 as YYEEEE. This CDR3 is 16 amino acids long. The CDR3 DNA is TGTGCCAGCAGCCCGAATGCGGGAAAGGAGAATTCACCCCTCCACTTT. This translates into CASSPNAGKENSPLHF.

The chain carries TRBV5-1 and TRBJ2-7; 11 bases are a match to TRBD1. The germline V gene has CDR1 SGHRS and CDR2 YFSETQ. The V and J ends lost 4 bases and 5 bases, in that order; junction bases with no gene match: 2. The CDR3 is 13 amino acids. The CDR3 sequence is CASSPGQGDEQYF. The CDR3 region has the DNA TGCGCCAGCAGCCCGGGACAGGGGGACGAGCAGTACTTC.

The chain recombines TRBV7-9 with TRBJ2-3, with D perhaps TRBD2 (6 bases). Germline-derived CDR1 and CDR2 are SEHNR and FQNEAQ (reference sequence). V lost 4 bases, J lost 8 bases, and 16 bases lay in between. The CDR3 consists of 14 residues. Here the CDR3 DNA reads TGTGCCAGCAGCTCCCCTAGCGATGCCGGTACGCAGTATTTT. Translation: CASSSPSDAGTQYF. The whole variable domain, remainder taken from reference TRBV7-9 and TRBJ2-3, is DTGVSQNPRHKITKRGQNVTFRCDPISEHNRLYWYRQTLGQGPEFLTYFQNEAQLEKSRLLSDRFSAERPKGSFSTLEIQRTEQGDSAMYLCASSSPSDAGTQYFGPGTRLTVL.

J is TRBJ2-3 and V is TRBV7-2; TRBD2 might be the D (5 bases). Germline CDR1 SGHTA, CDR2 FQGNSA. Trimming removed 5 bases at V and 5 bases at J, with 23 bases between. This CDR3 has 17 residues. The CDR3 protein is CASSPRPGSTEGDTQYF. Here the CDR3 DNA reads TGTGCCAGCAGCCCGCGGCCGGGTTCTACTGAGGGAGATACGCAGTATTTT.

CDR3 bases: TGTGCCAGCAGCAAAGTAGGGCACAGGGATTCCCAAGAGACCCAGTACTTC. It specifies CASSKVGHRDSQETQYF. The chain carries TRBV21-1 and TRBJ2-5; TRBD1 is taken as the D call from the table, unchecked against the DNA. TRBV21-1 is noted as a pseudogene. This CDR3 has 17 amino acids.